This is a list of T cell receptor beta chains from one sample in a study of OX40 agonist ivuxolimab in advanced cancers. The assay was immunoSEQ multiplex PCR, and TCRdb's table has in-frame clones only and misses some. The sample has around 60,000 clones; approximately 79% are singletons. The input for sequencing was CD4+ or CD8+ T cells sorted from blood, taken in a trial of the OX40 agonist ivuxolimab. The receptors derive from an adult with an advanced solid tumor such as melanoma, head and neck, liver or kidney cancer. Each CDR3 is given with its conserved first and last residue. D genes are given only for firm matches. Rows may omit the clone size; those that give it use once, few, many or a size class.

>TRBJ2-3|TRBD2|TRBV7-8|-
CASSSREGYRPGTDTQYF
TGTGCCAGCAGCTCCAGGGAGGGCTACCGCCCCGGCACAGATACGCAGTATTTT
>TRBJ2-7|TRBD1|TRBV2|-
CAGQGLDEQYF
TGTGCCGGACAGGGTTTGGACGAGCAATACTTC
>TRBJ2-5|-|TRBV18|-
CASSPRGLGTQYF
TGTGCCAGCTCACCACGAGGCTTAGGGACCCAGTACTTC
>TRBJ2-3|-|TRBV5-1|-
CASSFGLQRSTDTQYF
TGCGCCAGCAGCTTTGGGTTGCAGAGAAGCACAGATACGCAGTATTTT
>TRBJ2-1|TRBD1|TRBV5-4|-
CASSEQGVGNEQFF
TGTGCCAGCAGCGAACAGGGGGTAGGGAATGAGCAGTTCTTC
>TRBJ2-7|TRBD2|TRBV7-2|once
CASSLSSGSIAHEQYF
TGTGCCAGCAGCTTATCTAGCGGGAGCATCGCCCACGAGCAGTACTTC
>TRBJ2-7|TRBD1|TRBV11-2|-
CASSFSPGQAYEQYF
TGTGCCAGCAGCTTCTCGCCGGGACAGGCCTACGAGCAGTACTTC
>TRBJ2-3|-|TRBV30|-
CAWRWRSTDTQYF
TGTGCCTGGAGGTGGCGGAGCACAGATACGCAGTATTTT
>TRBJ2-7|TRBD1|TRBV5-1|-
CASSLASGTGREQYF
TGCGCCAGCAGCTTGGCCTCCGGGACAGGGCGCGAGCAGTACTTC
>TRBJ1-1|-|TRBV18|-
CASSPKLPAENTEAFF
TGTGCCAGCTCACCAAAACTCCCCGCAGAGAACACTGAAGCTTTCTTT
>TRBJ2-5|TRBD2|TRBV18|-
CASSPLGRELSETQYF
TGTGCCAGCTCACCGTTGGGGAGGGAATTATCGGAGACCCAGTACTTC
>TRBJ1-3|-|TRBV7-9|once
CASSPGTFGNTIYF
TGTGCCAGCAGCCCCGGGACATTCGGAAACACCATATATTTT
>TRBJ1-1|-|TRBV28|-
CASVEGNTEAFF
TGTGCCAGCGTAGAGGGGAACACTGAAGCTTTCTTT
>TRBJ2-2|TRBD1|TRBV27|-
CASSTPQGVGTGELFF
TGTGCCAGCAGCACCCCCCAGGGGGTTGGTACCGGGGAGCTGTTTTTT
>TRBJ2-7|TRBD2|TRBV5-6|-
CASSWGRGRIYYEQYF
TGTGCCAGCAGCTGGGGTCGCGGGAGGATATACTACGAGCAGTACTTC
>TRBJ2-3|-|TRBV27|-
CASRRDPGGGLDTQYF
TGTGCCAGCAGACGCGACCCTGGCGGGGGCCTAGATACGCAGTATTTT
>TRBJ1-5|-|TRBV6-1|-
CASSEQRSNQPQHF
TGTGCCAGCAGTGAACAGCGTAGCAATCAGCCCCAGCATTTT
>TRBJ1-1|-|TRBV11-2|-
CASSLENTEAFF
TGTGCCAGCAGCTTGGAAAACACTGAAGCTTTCTTT
>TRBJ2-5|-|TRBV29-1|-
CSVRKSVVKETQYF
TGCAGCGTACGAAAATCGGTGGTCAAAGAGACCCAGTACTTC
>TRBJ2-1|TRBD2|TRBV28|-
CASLDWGGGNEQFF
TGTGCCAGCCTGGACTGGGGCGGGGGCAATGAGCAGTTCTTC
>TRBJ1-6|TRBD1|TRBV28|-
CASSRRRQGGLNSPLHF
TGTGCCAGCAGCCGTAGGCGCCAAGGGGGCCTTAATTCACCCCTCCACTTT
>TRBJ2-7|-|TRBV4-2|-
CASSQDGWGGEQYF
TGTGCCAGCAGCCAAGATGGTTGGGGAGGCGAGCAGTACTTC
>TRBJ2-5|TRBD1|TRBV5-4|-
CASSPGQGRETQYF
TGTGCCAGCAGCCCGGGACAGGGTAGAGAGACCCAGTACTTC
>TRBJ1-1|-|TRBV28|once
CASSIPGGNTEAFF
TGTGCCAGCAGTATCCCGGGCGGGAACACTGAAGCTTTCTTT
>TRBJ2-2|-|TRBV14|few
CASSQALYTGELFF
TGTGCCAGCAGCCAAGCCCTGTACACCGGGGAGCTGTTTTTT
>TRBJ1-1|-|TRBV10-1|-
CASSVNTNTEAFF
TGCGCCAGCAGTGTTAACACGAACACTGAAGCTTTCTTT
>TRBJ1-5|TRBD1|TRBV23-1|-
CASKGQGSNQPQHF
TGCGCCAGCAAAGGACAGGGCAGCAATCAGCCCCAGCATTTT
>TRBJ2-2|-|TRBV10-3|-
CAISADPITGELFF
TGTGCCATCAGTGCCGACCCTATAACCGGGGAGCTGTTTTTT
>TRBJ2-7|-|TRBV7-6|few
CASSLGGAEQYF
TGTGCCAGCAGCTTAGGAGGGGCCGAGCAGTACTTC
>TRBJ1-2|-|TRBV28|few
CASEEGGYTF
TGTGCCAGTGAGGAAGGTGGCTACACCTTC
>TRBJ2-2|-|TRBV6-5|-
CASSYTLRGTGELFF
TGTGCCAGCAGTTACACATTGCGGGGCACCGGGGAGCTGTTTTTT
>TRBJ2-7|-|TRBV28|once
CASSEGNTYTYEQYF
TGTGCCAGCAGCGAAGGAAACACCTATACCTACGAGCAGTACTTC
>TRBJ1-2|-|TRBV7-2|-
CASSSVVGGYTF
TGTGCCAGCAGCTCAGTAGTGGGAGGCTACACCTTC
>TRBJ1-6|-|TRBV7-8|few
CASSLGRDTYNSPLHF
TGTGCCAGCAGCTTAGGCAGGGATACTTATAATTCACCCCTCCACTTT
>TRBJ1-6|TRBD1|TRBV11-2|-
CASRKQGQLYNSPLHF
TGTGCCAGCAGGAAACAGGGGCAATTGTATAATTCACCCCTCCACTTT
>TRBJ1-5|-|TRBV30|few
CAWSRTGYNQPQHF
TGTGCCTGGTCCCGAACAGGGTACAATCAGCCCCAGCATTTT
>TRBJ1-4|-|TRBV11-2|-
CASSLLGAAGDEKLFF
TGTGCCAGCAGCCTACTGGGAGCCGCCGGGGATGAAAAACTGTTTTTT
>TRBJ2-7|TRBD2|TRBV11-2|-
CASSPGTSGAREQYF
TGTGCCAGCAGCCCCGGGACTAGCGGGGCTCGCGAGCAGTACTTC
>TRBJ2-1|-|TRBV13|few
CASSSPPMRQFF
TGTGCCAGCAGCTCCCCCCCTATGAGGCAGTTCTTC
>TRBJ1-2|TRBD1|TRBV6-1|-
CATLTGTFYGYTF
TGTGCCACCCTGACAGGGACTTTCTATGGCTACACCTTC
>TRBJ1-4|-|TRBV19|-
CASSMTGTNEKLFF
TGTGCCAGTAGTATGACAGGCACTAATGAAAAACTGTTTTTT
>TRBJ1-1|-|TRBV4-1|-
CASSPPLDSPNTEAFF
TGCGCCAGCAGCCCCCCCCTGGACAGTCCAAACACTGAAGCTTTCTTT
>TRBJ2-2|-|TRBV7-2|-
CASRGWVVPGELFF
TGTGCCAGCAGGGGTTGGGTTGTACCCGGGGAGCTGTTTTTT
>TRBJ2-5|TRBD2|TRBV9|-
CASSAGTGAGGQYF
TGTGCCAGCAGCGCTGGGACTGGAGCGGGGGGCCAGTACTTC
>TRBJ2-7|TRBD1|TRBV6-5|-
CASSYSTSGGGEQYF
TGTGCCAGCAGTTACTCGACTTCAGGGGGCGGGGAGCAGTACTTC
>TRBJ1-1|-|TRBV14|-
CASSPRPGAGTEAFF
TGTGCCAGCAGCCCCCGTCCAGGGGCAGGGACTGAAGCTTTCTTT
>TRBJ2-1|-|TRBV30|-
CAWSPRYGNEQFF
TGTGCCTGGAGTCCTCGGTACGGTAATGAGCAGTTCTTC
>TRBJ2-3|-|TRBV19|few
CASTLRGPLDTQYF
TGTGCCAGTACCCTCCGGGGACCTCTGGATACGCAGTATTTT
>TRBJ2-1|-|TRBV9|-
CASSVAGLRSYNEQFF
TGTGCCAGCAGCGTCGCTGGACTCCGCTCCTACAATGAGCAGTTCTTC
>TRBJ1-5|TRBD1|TRBV19|-
CASRRDRANQPQHF
TGTGCCAGTAGACGGGACAGGGCCAATCAGCCCCAGCATTTT
>TRBJ2-5|TRBD1|TRBV9|-
CASSPRTGDKGTQYF
TGTGCCAGCAGCCCCCGGACAGGGGACAAGGGGACCCAGTACTTC
>TRBJ1-4|-|TRBV15|-
CATSREASWEKLFF
TGTGCCACCAGCAGAGAGGCTTCGTGGGAAAAACTGTTTTTT
>TRBJ1-1|-|TRBV6-1|-
CASTQTAWTEAFF
TGTGCCAGCACACAGACAGCGTGGACTGAAGCTTTCTTT
>TRBJ1-1|-|TRBV9|-
CASSVGLGKNTEAFF
TGTGCCAGCAGCGTAGGTCTGGGGAAGAACACTGAAGCTTTCTTT
>TRBJ2-4|-|TRBV5-1|-
CASSLVGGNIQYF
TGCGCCAGCAGCTTGGTAGGAGGCAACATTCAGTACTTC
>TRBJ2-2|-|TRBV30|-
CAWRDRNTGELFF
TGTGCCTGGAGGGACCGGAACACCGGGGAGCTGTTTTTT
>TRBJ2-1|TRBD1|TRBV18|-
CASSPISGTGTYEQFF
TGTGCCAGCTCACCTATCTCCGGGACAGGGACGTATGAGCAGTTCTTC